This TCR beta chain was obtained from a study of cytomegalovirus exposure and HLA in healthy donors. Study outcomes and limitations: In a later analysis, HLA-associated beta chains showed higher expansion and lower generation probabilities than comparable chains. Sequencing likely generated an artifact that appeared as a cluster of highly shared sequence variants. Further analysis was carried out later, and it showed several of the most significant clusters appearing linked to common viral pathogens. In most subjects, TCR beta sequences reportedly gave accurate predictions of HLA-A and HLA-B alleles.

With respect to this clone: What it recognizes is unknown.

Both 60 Vbeta primers and 13 Jbeta primers went into the PCR. Some clones are missing from TCRdb's copy, which holds only in-frame ones; the method was immunoSEQ multiplex PCR. Of tens of thousands of clones listed, roughly 84% are singletons. Germline CDR1 SGHRS, CDR2 YFSETQ. The CDR3 covers 15 residues. J gave up 5 bases and V 4 bases, and 9 bases lay outside the gene matches. The sample comprised PBMCs. V usage is TRBV5-1 and J usage is TRBJ1-1, with 9 bases aligning to TRBD1. This receptor was identified in a woman aged 50 to 65 in good health and CMV-seronegative. CDR3 in DNA: TGCGCCAGCAGCGGGACGACAGGGGGTGTTACTGAAGCTTTCTTT. Encoded protein: CASSGTTGGVTEAFF.